Each of the 25 T cell receptor beta chains below was sequenced from the same sample in a study of T-cell reconstitution after alpha-beta-depleted transplantation in children. Unique molecular identifiers featured in how the TCRbeta library was prepared. TCRdb passed the PCR reads through MiXCR, listing each CDR3 protein once. The sample yields just under 550,000 distinct CDR3 sequences, around 19% seen once. Specimen: PBMCs from the stem cell graft donor, collected from the stem cell graft. Source of these receptors: a human donor who donated a stem cell graft to a child with acute lymphoblastic leukemia.

The chain has TRBV2 and TRBJ2-1; the match to TRBD2 covers 7 bases. After removal of 0 bases from V and 8 bases from J, the junction contained 4 bases not matched to a gene. CDR3 length: 14 residues. Germline values: CDR1 SNHLY, CDR2 FYNNEI. The CDR3 here is CASSEARGRHEQFF. The CDR3 DNA reads as TGTGCCAGCAGTGAAGCGCGGGGGAGACATGAGCAGTTCTTC. Full variable domain (missing parts from reference TRBV2 and TRBJ2-1): EPEVTQTPSHQVTQMGQEVILRCVPISNHLYFYWYRQILGQKVEFLVSFYNNEISEKSEIFDDQFSVERPDGSNFTLKIRSTKLEDSAMYFCASSEARGRHEQFFGPGTRLTVL.

This clonotype showed up just a few times. The J gene is TRBJ2-5, the V gene TRBV7-8; D is possibly TRBD2 (5 bases). V dropped 1 base and J dropped 5 bases, with 14 bases sitting between them. CDR3 size: 15 residues. Germline CDR1 and CDR2: SGHVS and FQNEAQ. The chain's CDR3 is CASSLVRVGFETQYF. In DNA form, the CDR3 reads TGTGCCAGCAGCTTAGTGAGGGTGGGATTTGAGACCCAGTACTTC.

This chain uses TRBV9 with TRBJ2-5; maybe TRBD2 (6 bases). Looked up from germline, CDR1 is SGDLS and CDR2 is YYNGEE. This CDR3 has 14 residues. V lost 2 bases and J lost 4, with 12 bases in between. The DNA of the CDR3 is TGTGCCAGCAGCGTCGGCGGGGTATCAGAGACCCAGTACTTC. This encodes CASSVGGVSETQYF.

This sequence joins TRBV27 and TRBJ1-2, with a tentative D call TRBD1 (6 bases). Germline CDR1 MNHEY, CDR2 SMNVEV (reference sequence). The V and J ends lost 5 bases and 5 bases respectively, with 18 bases between them. The CDR3 spans 15 residues. The CDR3 region is CASSALAGALYGYTF. CDR3 nucleotide sequence: TGTGCCAGCAGTGCCCTGGCGGGGGCACTTTATGGCTACACCTTC.

The chain employs TRBV12-3 or TRBV12-4 and TRBJ2-5, with no clear D. The CDR3 totals 16 residues. V dropped 2 bases and J dropped 0 bases, with 13 bases sitting between them. The CDR3 reads CASSLTGRSNQETQYF. For the CDR3, the DNA is TGTGCCAGCAGTTTAACGGGCAGGTCTAACCAAGAGACCCAGTACTTC.

The CDR3 region is CASSQPNRTGLGGYNQPQHF. In DNA form, the CDR3 reads TGCGCCAGCAGTCAACCGAATAGGACAGGGCTCGGGGGGTACAATCAGCCCCAGCATTTT. The genes are TRBV23-1 and TRBJ1-5, with TRBD1 identical over 8 bases. TRBV23-1 qualifies as an ORF whose function is uncertain. This CDR3 comprises 20 residues. With 2 bases clipped from V and 3 bases from J, the junction kept 18 bases outside the gene matches.

This clonotype was recorded a few times. This chain links TRBV15 with TRBJ2-5; 7 bases are shared with TRBD2. Germline lookup yields CDR1 LNHNV and CDR2 YYDKDF (reference sequence). V dropped 0 bases and J dropped 5; count of bases not matched to a gene: 12. This CDR3 comprises 17 residues. CDR3 sequence reads: CATSRDRASGSWETQYF. The CDR3 DNA sequence: TGTGCCACCAGCAGAGATCGGGCTAGCGGTAGTTGGGAGACCCAGTACTTC.

As DNA, the CDR3 is TGTGCCAGCAGCCCATCCATGGCTAGCACAGATACGCAGTATTTT. It codes for CASSPSMASTDTQYF. The chain uses TRBV7-2 and TRBJ2-3, with no clear D. The CDR3 is 15 residues long. Deletions cut 5 bases from V and 0 bases from J, with 12 bases between. Germline V gene lookup returns CDR1 SGHTA and CDR2 FQGNSA.

The chain combines TRBV9 with TRBJ2-2, with D hard to call. Germline CDR1 and CDR2: SGDLS and YYNGEE. CDR3 length: 13 amino acids. V gave up 1 base and J gave up 6 bases, with 7 bases separating them. CDR3 nucleotides: TGTGCCAGCAGCGTACACGACCCCGGGGAGCTGTTTTTT. It yields the protein CASSVHDPGELFF.

A remark on this clonotype: The junction departs from the called germline gene at one end, perhaps through a read error. The chain joins TRBV3-1 to TRBJ2-7; 7 nucleotides match TRBD2. This CDR3 spans 11 amino acids. CDR1 is LGHDT and CDR2 is YNNKEL in the germline V gene (reference sequence). This CDR3 reads CASSLSGIHAF. The CDR3 DNA reads TGTGCCAGCAGCCTAAGCGGGATTCATGCTTTC.

This clonotype was detected a few times. V and J are TRBV6-1 and TRBJ1-1; D perhaps matches TRBD1 (5 bases). The V end was cut by 6 bases, the J end by 1 base, with 9 bases between. Germline V gene data show CDR1 as MNHNS and CDR2 as SASEGT. The CDR3 runs to 13 residues. The CDR3 DNA reads as TGTGCCAGCAGGATGACAGAGAACACTGAAGCTTTCTTT. Translated: CASRMTENTEAFF.

This clonotype occurred a few times. The rearrangement links TRBV5-1 to TRBJ2-7; 7 bases are shared with TRBD2. Germline-derived CDR1 and CDR2 are SGHRS and YFSETQ. The J segment lost 3 bases and the V segment lost 0 bases, leaving 3 bases of the junction unmatched. CDR3 length: 14 amino acids. CDR3 sequence: CASSLERESYEQYF. The DNA for the CDR3 is TGCGCCAGCAGCTTGGAGCGGGAAAGCTACGAGCAGTACTTC.

The table lists this clonotype with a few counts. The chain links TRBV6-1 to TRBJ1-2; 7 positions match TRBD1. The CDR3 consists of 14 residues. Germline CDR1 reads MNHNS; CDR2 reads SASEGT. J lost 4 bases, V lost 5 bases, and 7 bases had no gene match. In DNA form, the CDR3 reads TGTGCCAGCAGTCGAGAAACAGGGGCCTATGGCTACACCTTC. It translates to CASSRETGAYGYTF.

In its sample, this clonotype was seen a few times. The chain links TRBV11-1 to TRBJ2-3; 9 bases line up with TRBD1. Germline V gene sequence: CDR1 SGHAT, CDR2 FQDESV (reference sequence). V trimming: 4 bases; J trimming: 7 bases; junction bases outside the gene matches: 12. CDR3 size: 16 residues. The CDR3 DNA sequence: TGTGCCAGCAGCTCATCCGGGACAGGGTTGAGAAATACGCAGTATTTT. Translating it yields CASSSSGTGLRNTQYF.

This clonotype was recorded a few times. This sequence joins TRBV5-1 and TRBJ1-2, with D uncertain. V was pared by 0 bases and J by 0 bases, with 9 bases between. The CDR3 is 15 amino acids. The V gene's germline CDR1 is SGHRS and CDR2 YFSETQ. The CDR3 loop is CASSLAGSTNYGYTF. The CDR3 nucleotides are TGCGCCAGCAGCTTGGCCGGAAGTACTAACTATGGCTACACCTTC.

This clonotype has a count of ten or more. This sequence joins TRBV5-1 and TRBJ1-2; 8 positions agree with TRBD1. The CDR3 contains 14 residues. V lost 4 bases to trimming and J lost 4 bases; unmatched junction nucleotides: 6. The germline V gene has CDR1 SGHRS and CDR2 YFSETQ. The CDR3 coding sequence is TGCGCCAGCAGCCTCGACAGGGGTGGCTATGGCTACACCTTC. It translates to CASSLDRGGYGYTF.

The rearrangement uses TRBV12-3 or TRBV12-4 and TRBJ1-6, with 8 bases that match TRBD1. The V gene end was trimmed by 6 bases and the J gene end by 7 bases; junction bases not matched to a gene: 8. The CDR3 spans 15 residues. CDR3: CASSSNRGRNSPLHF. CDR3 coding DNA: TGTGCCAGCAGCTCCAACAGGGGGAGGAATTCACCCCTCCACTTT.

The genes are TRBV7-6 and TRBJ2-2; possibly TRBD2 for D (6 bases). The CDR3 is 17 residues long. V was trimmed by 1 base and J by 0 bases, leaving 12 bases between them. Germline loops: CDR1 SGHVS, CDR2 FNYEAQ. CDR3 in amino acids: CASSLVGREANTGELFF. CDR3 coding DNA: TGTGCCAGCAGCTTAGTCGGGCGGGAAGCGAACACCGGGGAGCTGTTTTTT.

This clonotype was detected only a few times. The chain joins TRBV20-1 to TRBJ2-3; D unclear. The germline V gene has CDR1 DFQATT and CDR2 SNEGSKA (reference sequence). The CDR3 consists of 12 residues. V was pared by 5 bases and J by 8 bases, with 14 bases between. The CDR3 spells CSAWGMPGTQYF. The CDR3 DNA sequence: TGCAGTGCTTGGGGTATGCCCGGTACGCAGTATTTT.

V usage is TRBV6-6 and J usage is TRBJ1-1, with D unclear. The CDR3 runs to 13 residues. Trimming took 2 bases from V and 0 from J, leaving 4 bases between them. Germline CDR1 and CDR2: MNHNY and SVGAGI (reference sequence). The CDR3 sequence is CASSYLLNTEAFF. The CDR3 DNA follows: TGTGCCAGCAGTTACCTGTTGAACACTGAAGCTTTCTTT.

This clonotype occurred a few times. The CDR3 carries no conserved terminal phenylalanine or tryptophan, so it likely arises from a read error. The DNA is omitted, as the CDR3 cannot be located on it reliably, and the CDR3 follows TCRdb's listing. This chain uses TRBV11-2 with TRBJ2-7; the table gives TRBD1 as D, unverified against the DNA. The CDR3 region is 12 residues in length, termini included. Germline assignment: CDR1 SGHAT and CDR2 FQNNGV. The CDR3 sequence: CASSSDRGNLWL.

In its sample, this clonotype was seen a few times. The CDR3 is CSASEVAGGPGKDNEQFF. In DNA, the CDR3 is TGCAGTGCTAGTGAGGTTGCGGGAGGGCCGGGGAAAGACAATGAGCAGTTCTTC. The rearrangement joins TRBV20-1 to TRBJ2-1; 9 nucleotides align to TRBD2. V lost 3 bases and J lost 5; bases outside the gene matches: 17. Germline assignment: CDR1 DFQATT and CDR2 SNEGSKA (reference sequence). The CDR3 totals 18 residues.

For this clonotype: A much larger clone differs from this one at a single base, so this may be a read error. The CDR3 does not end in the conserved phenylalanine or tryptophan, so this is likely a read error. The rearrangement joins TRBV7-2 to TRBJ2-7, with 8 bases identical to TRBD2. CDR3 length: 14 amino acids. Per germline, CDR1 SGHTA and CDR2 FQGNSA. V was pared by 3 bases and J by 0 bases, with 1 base of the junction left unmatched. The DNA of the CDR3 is TGTGCCAGCAGCTTCGGGACTAGCTCCTACGAGCAGTACCTC. The encoded protein is CASSFGTSSYEQYL.

The V and J genes are TRBV4-1 and TRBJ1-6; the D is unclear. V dropped 1 base and J dropped 9 bases, with 16 bases sitting between them. CDR1 is MGHRA, CDR2 YSYEKL, per germline. This CDR3 is 16 amino acids long. The CDR3 DNA reads as TGCGCCAGCAGCCAAGGCCCAGGCGTCGGGGTTTCACCCCTCCACTTT. This sequence encodes CASSQGPGVGVSPLHF.

J is TRBJ2-5 and V is TRBV9; tentatively, D is TRBD2 (5 bases). The germline gives CDR1 SGDLS, CDR2 YYNGEE. Trimming pared 0 bases from V and 0 bases from J, leaving 9 bases between. This CDR3 has 15 amino acids. The CDR3 protein is CASSVDAGDQETQYF. Here the CDR3 DNA reads TGTGCCAGCAGCGTAGACGCCGGGGACCAAGAGACCCAGTACTTC.